This T cell receptor beta chain derives from a study of shared clonotypes between healthy human individuals. Regarding the study as a whole: Despite large depth, rarefaction showed incomplete sorted-subset sequencing. Generally, naive subsets came out with larger estimated richness than memory subsets. The authors expected sequencing depth to affect clonotype sharing among donors.

About this clone: Its target is not known.

With 0 bases removed from V and 2 bases from J, the gap between germline ends came to 11 bases. This CDR3 has 15 amino acids. From germline, CDR1 is SGDLS and CDR2 YYNGEE. Terminally differentiated effector memory CD45RA+ cells were left out of the naive CD8 fraction, which was CD45RO-negative and positively selected for CCR7. A deep-level run was used for the assay. Libraries were prepared by immunoSEQ multiplex PCR; TCRdb keeps only in-frame clonotypes and omits some of them. The repertoire includes 2 million to 2.5 million clones, more than 85% of them detected once, and 1.7% sits in the top ten. The J gene is TRBJ1-2, the V gene TRBV9; D is undetermined. This receptor was obtained from a man aged 18 to 35 in good health. Some clones in this sample may be carry-over from other donors' samples. Material for sequencing was naive CD8+ T cells from PBMCs. The CDR3 region is CASSVARGWNYGYTF. The CDR3 DNA is TGTGCCAGCAGCGTAGCCAGAGGATGGAACTATGGCTACACCTTC.